The subject of this entry is one T cell receptor beta chain. Its target is unknown. These data originate in a study of T cell repertoires in cytomegalovirus infection. Study in general: HLA-B-restricted CMV epitopes that are well studied were used alongside recently identified HLA-C-restricted ones. An indication of both CMV infection and matching HLA type came from public TCR beta signatures. Whole-study findings and limits: HLA-C-restricted CMV clonotypes gave the most frequent clonotype in two of eight donors.

Germline CDR1 is SNHLY and CDR2 is FYNNEI. The CDR3 covers 16 residues. Trimming removed 3 bases from V and 8 bases from J; junction bases left unmatched: 13. TCRdb fed the reads into MiXCR, producing one record per CDR3 protein. The data hold some 150,000 distinct CDR3 sequences, with about 32% observed a single time. The sequence was obtained from a human donor in good health (CMV status not recorded). Some clones in this sample may be carry-over from other donors' samples. This chain links TRBV2 with TRBJ2-1, with 7 nucleotides matching TRBD1. The sequenced sample was CD8+ T cells from cultured PBMCs, obtained from culture after CMV antigen stimulation. DNA for the CDR3: TGTGCCAGCAGTGAGGCCGTGACAGGGTTCTCCGATGAGCAGTTCTTC. Protein: CASSEAVTGFSDEQFF.